Listed below are T cell receptor beta chains from one sample, sequenced in a study of blood T cell repertoires in COVID-19. Repertoires were generated with immunoSEQ multiplex PCR, while TCRdb's copy carries only in-frame clones and drops some. The profile shows under 150,000 clones, about 80% of them singletons. Material for sequencing was peripheral blood. These receptors came from a woman of 80 years or more with acute or convalescent COVID-19. CDR3s include the opening cysteine and the closing phenylalanine or tryptophan. Fields, in order: CDR3 length, J gene, clone size, V gene, D gene, CDR3 protein, CDR3 DNA. The D gene is left open where the match is weak. The size of a clone is reported for some rows only, either as once, few or many, or as a class for expanded clones.

>12|TRBJ1-2|.|TRBV10-3|TRBD1
CATQGENYGYTF
TGTGCCACCCAGGGGGAGAACTATGGCTACACCTTC
>14|TRBJ2-3|once|TRBV27|TRBD1
CASSFQGATDTQYF
TGTGCCAGCAGTTTTCAGGGGGCCACAGATACGCAGTATTTT
>15|TRBJ1-1|.|TRBV7-2|TRBD1
CASSRTGGWVAEAFF
TGTGCCAGCAGCAGGACAGGGGGCTGGGTCGCTGAAGCTTTCTTT
>14|TRBJ2-7|.|TRBV2|TRBD1
CASRPGQGVYEQYF
TGTGCCAGCAGGCCGGGACAGGGGGTCTACGAGCAGTACTTC
>15|TRBJ1-2|.|TRBV28|.
CASSLAFDSFYGYTF
TGTGCCAGCAGTCTTGCTTTCGACAGTTTCTATGGCTACACCTTC
>14|TRBJ2-7|.|TRBV4-3|TRBD1
CASSPTGGFYEQYF
TGCGCCAGCAGCCCGACAGGGGGCTTCTACGAGCAGTACTTC
>16|TRBJ2-4|once|TRBV4-3|TRBD2
CASSQDYGLAGAKQYF
TGCGCCAGCAGCCAAGATTACGGGCTAGCGGGAGCTAAGCAGTACTTC
>12|TRBJ2-1|.|TRBV6-5|.
CASTGLGGEQFF
TGTGCCAGCACAGGGTTAGGGGGTGAGCAGTTCTTC
>16|TRBJ2-3|.|TRBV18|.
CASSTRRDRLTDTQYF
TGTGCCAGTTCAACACGGCGGGACAGACTCACAGATACGCAGTATTTT
>14|TRBJ1-1|.|TRBV3-1/TRBV3-2|.
CASTMAAEMKEAFF
TGTGCCAGCACCATGGCGGCGGAAATGAAGGAAGCTTTCTTT
>15|TRBJ1-6|.|TRBV28|.
CASSPPGRYNSPLHF
TGTGCCAGCAGCCCACCAGGTCGCTATAATTCACCCCTCCACTTT
>15|TRBJ2-5|.|TRBV7-3|.
CASSSTGRKEETQYF
TGTGCCAGCAGCTCCACGGGGAGGAAGGAGGAGACCCAGTACTTC
>13|TRBJ1-1|.|TRBV3-1/TRBV3-2|.
CASSHGGTTEAFF
TGTGCCAGCAGCCACGGGGGGACCACTGAAGCTTTCTTT
>15|TRBJ1-1|.|TRBV5-1|TRBD1
CASSPQGVSDTEAFF
TGCGCCAGCAGCCCCCAGGGGGTTTCGGACACTGAAGCTTTCTTT
>16|TRBJ2-5|.|TRBV7-2|TRBD2
CASSPWPTSAQETQYF
TGTGCCAGCAGCCCTTGGCCAACTAGCGCACAAGAGACCCAGTACTTC
>13|TRBJ2-5|once|TRBV19|TRBD2
CASGLAEQETQYF
TGTGCCAGCGGACTAGCGGAACAAGAGACCCAGTACTTC
>14|TRBJ2-7|.|TRBV5-1|TRBD1
CASSLETGGYEQYF
TGCGCCAGCAGCTTGGAGACAGGGGGCTACGAGCAGTACTTC
>15|TRBJ2-7|.|TRBV7-2|TRBD1
CASSPEDRGIDEQYF
TGTGCCAGCAGCCCAGAGGACAGGGGTATCGACGAGCAGTACTTC